Below, 5 T cell receptor beta chains from the same sample are listed, as sequenced in a study of blood T cell repertoires in COVID-19. The table came from immunoSEQ multiplex PCR; TCRdb's copy has only in-frame clones and leaves some out. Of 100,000 to 150,000 clones in the sample, more than 75% were seen once. Input material: peripheral blood. Receptors originate from a man aged 60 to 75 with acute or convalescent COVID-19.

The chain links TRBV2 to TRBJ2-7, with 13 bases that match TRBD2. The CDR3 extends over 15 amino acids. Trimming cost V 6 bases and J 5 bases; bases outside gene matches: 7. Germline CDR1 SNHLY, CDR2 FYNNEI. The CDR3 bases are TGTGCCAGCAGCCCCGGGACTAGCGGGACCCACGAGCAGTACTTC. Its translation: CASSPGTSGTHEQYF.

This rearrangement joins TRBV5-6 to TRBJ2-7; perhaps TRBD2 as D (7 bases). The V and J ends lost 6 bases and 7 bases respectively, with 20 bases between them. The CDR3 runs to 14 residues. Per germline, CDR1 SGHDT and CDR2 YYEEEE. In nucleotides, the CDR3 is TGTGCCAGCAAGGGGGGGACGGATACCTGGGAGCAGTACTTC. Protein sequence: CASKGGTDTWEQYF.

This chain links TRBV7-9 with TRBJ1-2; D unresolved. Germline loops: CDR1 SEHNR, CDR2 FQNEAQ (reference sequence). CDR3 length: 14 residues. Trimming removed 5 bases at V and 0 bases at J, with 10 bases between. In DNA form, the CDR3 reads TGTGCCAGCAGCCTCGACTCAACTAACTATGGCTACACCTTC. This gives the protein CASSLDSTNYGYTF.

The CDR3 is CASSLVGGRGYNEQFF. The DNA of the CDR3 is TGTGCCAGCAGCTTAGTGGGCGGGAGGGGGTACAATGAGCAGTTCTTC. The rearrangement uses TRBV13 and TRBJ2-1, with 9 positions matching TRBD2. The CDR3 loop spans 16 amino acids. The ends lost 1 base at V and 4 bases at J; junction bases unmatched: 5. Germline V gives CDR1 PRHDT, CDR2 FYEKMQ (reference sequence).

J is TRBJ2-1 and V is TRBV5-4, with 9 bases fitting TRBD2. From germline, CDR1 is SGHNT and CDR2 YYREEE (reference sequence). This CDR3 contains 20 residues. Trimming removed 5 bases from V and 0 bases from J; junction bases left unmatched: 18. CDR3 nucleotides: TGTGCCAGCAGTCCAGCTCCCGGGACTAGCATATCGAGCTCCTACAATGAGCAGTTCTTC. Its protein product is CASSPAPGTSISSSYNEQFF.